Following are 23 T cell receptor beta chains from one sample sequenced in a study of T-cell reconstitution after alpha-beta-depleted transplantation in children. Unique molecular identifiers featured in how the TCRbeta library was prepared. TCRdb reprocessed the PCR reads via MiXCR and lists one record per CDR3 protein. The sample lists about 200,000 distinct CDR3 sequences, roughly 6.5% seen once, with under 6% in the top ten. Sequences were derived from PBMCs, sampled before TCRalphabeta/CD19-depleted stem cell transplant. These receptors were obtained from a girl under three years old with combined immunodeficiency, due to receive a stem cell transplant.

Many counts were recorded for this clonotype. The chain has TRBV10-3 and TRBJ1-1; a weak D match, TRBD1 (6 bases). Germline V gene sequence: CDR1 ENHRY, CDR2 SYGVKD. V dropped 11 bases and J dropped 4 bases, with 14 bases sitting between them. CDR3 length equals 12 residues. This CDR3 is CASTGTGTEAFF. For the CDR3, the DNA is TGTGCCTCCACAGGGACGGGCACTGAAGCTTTCTTT.

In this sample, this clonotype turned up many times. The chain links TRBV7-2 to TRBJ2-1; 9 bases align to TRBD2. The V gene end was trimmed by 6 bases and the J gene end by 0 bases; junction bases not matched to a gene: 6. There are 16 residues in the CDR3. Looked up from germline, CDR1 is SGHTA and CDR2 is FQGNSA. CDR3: CASRVSSGTSYNEQFF. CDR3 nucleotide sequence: TGTGCCAGCAGGGTCTCTAGCGGGACCTCCTACAATGAGCAGTTCTTC.

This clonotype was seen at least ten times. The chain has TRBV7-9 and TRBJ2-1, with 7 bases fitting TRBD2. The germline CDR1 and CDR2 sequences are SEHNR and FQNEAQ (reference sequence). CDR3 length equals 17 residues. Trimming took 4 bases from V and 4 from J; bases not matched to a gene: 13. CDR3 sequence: CASSSEGGLAEYNEQFF. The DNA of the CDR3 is TGTGCCAGCAGCTCGGAGGGTGGGCTAGCGGAGTACAATGAGCAGTTCTTC.

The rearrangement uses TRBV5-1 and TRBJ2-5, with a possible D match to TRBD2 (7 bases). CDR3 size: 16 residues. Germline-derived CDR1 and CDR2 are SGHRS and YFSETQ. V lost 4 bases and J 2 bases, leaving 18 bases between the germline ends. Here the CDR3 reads CASSPGAGDLQETQYF. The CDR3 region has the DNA TGCGCCAGCAGCCCGGGGGCGGGGGACTTACAAGAGACCCAGTACTTC.

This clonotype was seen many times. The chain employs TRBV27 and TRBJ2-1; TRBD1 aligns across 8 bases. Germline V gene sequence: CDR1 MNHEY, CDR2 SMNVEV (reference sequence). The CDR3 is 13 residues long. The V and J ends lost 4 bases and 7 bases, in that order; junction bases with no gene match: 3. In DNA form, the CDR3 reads TGTGCCAGCAGTTCAAACAGGGGGAATGAGCAGTTCTTC. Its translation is CASSSNRGNEQFF.

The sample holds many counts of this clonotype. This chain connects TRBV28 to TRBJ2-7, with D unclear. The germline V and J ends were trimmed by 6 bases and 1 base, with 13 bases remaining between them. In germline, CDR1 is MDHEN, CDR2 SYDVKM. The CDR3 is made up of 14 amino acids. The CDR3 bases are TGTGCCAGCAGCGTGTTTGGTAATTCCTACGAGCAGTACTTC. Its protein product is CASSVFGNSYEQYF.

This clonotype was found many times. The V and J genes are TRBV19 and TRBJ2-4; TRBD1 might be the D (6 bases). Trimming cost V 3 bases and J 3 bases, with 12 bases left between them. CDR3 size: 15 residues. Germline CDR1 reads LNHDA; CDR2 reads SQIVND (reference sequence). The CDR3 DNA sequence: TGTGCCAGTAGTATTGGTGACAGGCTCAAAAACATTCAGTACTTC. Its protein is CASSIGDRLKNIQYF.

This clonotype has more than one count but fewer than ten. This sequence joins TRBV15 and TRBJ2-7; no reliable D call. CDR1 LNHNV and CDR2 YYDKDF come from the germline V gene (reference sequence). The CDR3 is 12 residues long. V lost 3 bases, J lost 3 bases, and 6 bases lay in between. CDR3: CATSRKGYEQYF. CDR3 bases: TGTGCCACCAGCAGGAAGGGCTACGAGCAGTACTTC.

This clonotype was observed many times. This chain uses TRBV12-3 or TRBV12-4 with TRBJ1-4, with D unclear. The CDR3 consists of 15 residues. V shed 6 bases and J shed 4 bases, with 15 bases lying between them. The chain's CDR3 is CASSPLESLNEKLFF. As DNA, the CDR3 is TGTGCCAGCAGCCCCTTGGAAAGCCTTAATGAAAAACTGTTTTTT.

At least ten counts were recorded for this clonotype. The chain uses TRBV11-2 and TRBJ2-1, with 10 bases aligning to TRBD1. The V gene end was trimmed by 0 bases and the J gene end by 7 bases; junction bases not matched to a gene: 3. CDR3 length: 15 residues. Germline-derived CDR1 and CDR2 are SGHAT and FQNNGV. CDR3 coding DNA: TGTGCCAGCAGCTTAGAGGGGGACAGGGGTAATGAGCAGTTCTTC. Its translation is CASSLEGDRGNEQFF.

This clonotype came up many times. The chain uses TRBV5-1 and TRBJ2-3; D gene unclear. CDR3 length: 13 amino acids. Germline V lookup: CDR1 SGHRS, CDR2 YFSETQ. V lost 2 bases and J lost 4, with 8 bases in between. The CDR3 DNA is TGCGCCAGCAGCTTCAGGTTCCCAGATACGCAGTATTTT. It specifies CASSFRFPDTQYF.

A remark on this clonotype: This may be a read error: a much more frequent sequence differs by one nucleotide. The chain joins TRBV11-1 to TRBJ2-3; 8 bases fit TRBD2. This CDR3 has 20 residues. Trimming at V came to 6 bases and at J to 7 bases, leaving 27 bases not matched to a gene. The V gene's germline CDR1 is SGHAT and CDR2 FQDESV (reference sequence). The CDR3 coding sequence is TGTGCCAGCAGACACCAAGACGCGTCGTCGGCGGGAGGCTTGTCCTATACGCAGTATTTT. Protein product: CASRHQDASSAGGLSYTQYF.

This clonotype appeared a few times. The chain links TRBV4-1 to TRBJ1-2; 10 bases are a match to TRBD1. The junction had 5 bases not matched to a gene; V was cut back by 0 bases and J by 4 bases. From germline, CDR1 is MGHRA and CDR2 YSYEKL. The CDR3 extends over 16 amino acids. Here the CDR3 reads CASSQERTGGSYGYTF. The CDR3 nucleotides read TGCGCCAGCAGCCAAGAGAGGACAGGGGGTTCCTATGGCTACACCTTC.

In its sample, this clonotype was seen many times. The CDR3: CASSGKTTDTQYF. DNA of the CDR3: TGTGCCAGCAGCGGGAAAACCACAGATACGCAGTATTTT. The chain links TRBV7-9 to TRBJ2-3; unclear D gene. V lost 5 bases and J 2 bases, leaving 8 bases between the germline ends. Germline loops: CDR1 SEHNR, CDR2 FQNEAQ (reference sequence). CDR3 length: 13 amino acids.

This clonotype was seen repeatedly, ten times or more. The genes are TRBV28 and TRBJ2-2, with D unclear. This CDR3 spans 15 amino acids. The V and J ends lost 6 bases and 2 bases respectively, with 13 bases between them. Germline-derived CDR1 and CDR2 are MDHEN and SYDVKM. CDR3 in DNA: TGTGCCAGCAGCCCCAACACAGAAAACACCGGGGAGCTGTTTTTT. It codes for CASSPNTENTGELFF.

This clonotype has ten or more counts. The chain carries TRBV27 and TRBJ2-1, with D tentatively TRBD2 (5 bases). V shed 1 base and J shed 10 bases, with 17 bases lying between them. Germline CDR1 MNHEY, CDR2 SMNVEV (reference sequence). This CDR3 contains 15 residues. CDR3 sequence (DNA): TGTGCCAGCAGTTTATTTATTGCTAGACGAGGGGAGCAGTTCTTC. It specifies CASSLFIARRGEQFF.

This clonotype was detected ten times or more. The CDR3 DNA is TGTGCCACCAGCAGAGACAAGGGACCCTACAATGAGCAGTTCTTC. Translated, it gives CATSRDKGPYNEQFF. The rearrangement uses TRBV15 and TRBJ2-1; D might be TRBD1 or TRBD2, each matching 5 bases. The CDR3 has 15 amino acids. Germline CDR1 reads LNHNV; CDR2 reads YYDKDF (reference sequence). V was shortened by 0 bases and J by 2 bases, with 8 bases between the two germline ends. Full variable domain (rest looked up from reference TRBV15 and TRBJ2-1): DAMVIQNPRYQVTQFGKPVTLSCSQTLNHNVMYWYQQKSSQAPKLLFHYYDKDFNNEADTPDNFQSRRPNTSFCFLDIRSPGLGDTAMYLCATSRDKGPYNEQFFGPGTRLTVL.

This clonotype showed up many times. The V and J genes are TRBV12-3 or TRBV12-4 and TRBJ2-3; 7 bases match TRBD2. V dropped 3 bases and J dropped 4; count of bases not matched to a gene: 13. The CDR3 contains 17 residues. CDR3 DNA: TGTGCCAGCAGTTTTCCCTGGTGGGAGGGCCGGCCAGATACGCAGTATTTT. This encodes CASSFPWWEGRPDTQYF.

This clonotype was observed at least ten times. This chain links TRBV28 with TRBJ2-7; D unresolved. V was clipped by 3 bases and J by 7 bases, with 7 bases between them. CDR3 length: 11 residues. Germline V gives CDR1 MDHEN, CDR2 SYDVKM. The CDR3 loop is CASSFIREQYF. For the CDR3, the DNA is TGTGCCAGCAGTTTTATTCGGGAGCAGTACTTC.

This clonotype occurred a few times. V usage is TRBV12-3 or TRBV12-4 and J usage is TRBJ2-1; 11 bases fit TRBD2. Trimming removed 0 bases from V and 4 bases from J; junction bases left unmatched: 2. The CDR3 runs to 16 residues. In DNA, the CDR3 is TGTGCCAGCAGTTTAGCGGGGACTAGCGGTTACAATGAGCAGTTCTTC. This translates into CASSLAGTSGYNEQFF.

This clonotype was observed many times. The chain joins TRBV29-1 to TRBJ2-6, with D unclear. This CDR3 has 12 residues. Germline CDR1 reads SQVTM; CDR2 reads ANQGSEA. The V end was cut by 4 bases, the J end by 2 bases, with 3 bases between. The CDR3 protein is CSVVTGANVLTF. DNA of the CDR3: TGCAGCGTTGTCACTGGGGCCAACGTCCTGACTTTC.

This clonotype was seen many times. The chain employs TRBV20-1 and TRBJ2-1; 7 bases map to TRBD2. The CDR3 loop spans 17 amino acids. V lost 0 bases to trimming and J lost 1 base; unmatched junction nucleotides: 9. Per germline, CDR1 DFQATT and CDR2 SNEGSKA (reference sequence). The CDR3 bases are TGCAGTGCTAGAGACCCTCGGGACTATACTTCCTACAATGAGCAGTTCTTC. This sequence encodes CSARDPRDYTSYNEQFF.

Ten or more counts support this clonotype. The CDR3 sequence: CASSLLYRGIDGYTF. Here the CDR3 DNA reads TGTGCCAGCAGTTTATTGTACAGGGGAATAGATGGCTACACCTTC. The gene calls are TRBV12-3 or TRBV12-4 and TRBJ1-2, with 7 bases that match TRBD1. After removal of 2 bases from V and 6 bases from J, the junction contained 9 bases not matched to a gene. The CDR3 has 15 amino acids.